These T cell receptor beta chains were read from a single sample in a study of blood T cell repertoires in COVID-19. Here immunoSEQ multiplex PCR was the method, and the copy in TCRdb shows in-frame clones only, minus some. Found here are some 190,000 clones, roughly 85% of them singletons; the top ten hold over 2.5%. The sample consisted of peripheral blood. The source of these receptors is a man aged 55 to 70 with acute or convalescent COVID-19. The CDR3 runs from the conserved cysteine through the conserved F or W. D genes are given only for firm matches. Rows give clone size only sometimes, using once, few, many, or a class for an expanded clone.

j_gene,abundance,d_gene,v_gene,CDR3aa,CDR3nt
TRBJ2-1,NA,TRBD1,TRBV28,CASRHTGGLYNEQFF,TGTGCCAGCAGACATACAGGGGGCCTCTACAATGAGCAGTTCTTC
TRBJ1-6,NA,NA,TRBV7-3,CASSLGQGSPLHF,TGTGCCAGCAGCTTAGGGCAGGGTTCACCCCTCCACTTT
TRBJ2-5,NA,TRBD1,TRBV2,CASKGQGQETQYF,TGTGCCAGCAAGGGACAGGGCCAAGAGACCCAGTACTTC
TRBJ2-7,NA,TRBD1,TRBV4-1,CASSQDHGTGVWEQYF,TGCGCCAGCAGCCAAGATCATGGGACAGGGGTATGGGAGCAGTACTTC
TRBJ1-6,NA,NA,TRBV5-1,CASSLDSGPGNSPLHF,TGCGCCAGCAGCTTGGACTCTGGCCCGGGGAATTCACCCCTCCACTTT
TRBJ2-7,few,TRBD2,TRBV27,CASSLRPGLAGGSSYEQYF,TGTGCCAGCAGTCTACGCCCCGGACTAGCGGGGGGAAGCTCCTACGAGCAGTACTTC
TRBJ2-2,NA,NA,TRBV5-6,CASSLGLYTGELFF,TGTGCCAGCAGCTTGGGACTGTACACCGGGGAGCTGTTTTTT
TRBJ1-2,NA,NA,TRBV24-1,CATSDPGDVYTF,TGTGCCACCAGTGACCCGGGGGATGTCTACACCTTC
TRBJ2-1,NA,TRBD2,TRBV9,CASSVLGAGGLSRDNEQFF,TGTGCCAGCAGCGTGCTCGGAGCGGGAGGGCTATCAAGAGACAATGAGCAGTTCTTC
TRBJ1-3,NA,TRBD1,TRBV14,CASSQTLGTAGNTIYF,TGTGCCAGCAGCCAGACCCTTGGGACAGCTGGAAACACCATATATTTT
TRBJ2-7,NA,NA,TRBV7-3,CASSPSGETYEQYF,TGTGCCAGCAGCCCCTCAGGGGAGACCTACGAGCAGTACTTC
TRBJ2-7,NA,NA,TRBV28,CASTTLRRALDEQYF,TGTGCCAGCACCACCCTCCGGCGGGCCCTTGACGAGCAGTACTTC
TRBJ1-2,NA,NA,TRBV28,CASSPHETDNYGYTF,TGTGCCAGCAGCCCGCACGAGACAGACAACTATGGCTACACCTTC
TRBJ2-1,NA,NA,TRBV11-2,CASSFLNEQFF,TGTGCCAGCAGCTTCTTGAATGAGCAGTTCTTC
TRBJ2-1,NA,NA,TRBV5-1,CASSRVRTTYNEQFF,TGCGCCAGCAGCCGCGTTCGGACAACCTACAATGAGCAGTTCTTC
TRBJ2-2,NA,NA,TRBV2,CASSLQTGTGELFF,TGTGCCAGCAGTCTACAGACAGGCACCGGGGAGCTGTTTTTT
TRBJ1-1,few,NA,TRBV3-1/TRBV3-2,CASSPSGTPKAFF,TGTGCCAGCAGCCCGTCCGGGACACCTAAAGCTTTCTTT
TRBJ2-6,NA,NA,TRBV3-1/TRBV3-2,CASSPKQGSGANVLTF,TGTGCCAGCAGCCCGAAACAGGGATCTGGGGCCAACGTCCTGACTTTC
TRBJ1-5,NA,NA,TRBV10-3,CAISESNPQGGGQPQHF,TGTGCCATCAGTGAGTCGAACCCACAGGGAGGGGGGCAGCCCCAGCATTTT
TRBJ2-7,once,TRBD2,TRBV5-5,CASSRTSGRGYEQYF,TGTGCCAGCAGTCGGACTAGCGGGAGGGGGTACGAGCAGTACTTC
TRBJ2-5,NA,NA,TRBV23-1,CASSQSGGPETQYF,TGCGCCAGCAGTCAATCGGGGGGACCAGAGACCCAGTACTTC
TRBJ2-1,NA,NA,TRBV5-5,CASSLSTRSYNEQFF,TGTGCCAGCAGCTTGTCAACTCGCTCCTACAATGAGCAGTTCTTC